This T cell receptor (beta chain) appears in the sequencing data of a study of control samples from healthy donors and cancer patients. Method: immunoSEQ multiplex PCR; TCRdb's copy keeps in-frame clones and lacks some. The table includes 90,000 to 150,000 clones, about 91% detected once. This CDR3 has 15 amino acids. The V segment lost 5 bases and the J segment 6 bases; nucleotides outside the gene matches: 2. Germline lookup yields CDR1 KGHDR and CDR2 SFDVKD. What was sequenced was blood. V usage is TRBV24-1 and J usage is TRBJ2-2, with 13 nucleotides matching TRBD2. This receptor was taken from a man aged 35 to 55 in good health. Written as DNA, the CDR3 is TGTGCCACCAGTGGCGGGACTAGCGGGGCCGGGGAGCTGTTTTTT. Translating it yields CATSGGTSGAGELFF.